This T cell receptor (beta chain) originates from a study of T cells in Graves' hyperthyroidism and ophthalmopathy (dated by TCRdb to 2018 to 2020). Regarding the research as a whole: Peripheral blood samples were taken at initial diagnosis, before any treatment was given. TCR V-J signatures able to tell the groups apart were searched for in a discovery cohort of 90 to 100 patients, of whom fewer than 45 had Graves' ophthalmopathy and 55 to 65 had stable Graves' hyperthyroidism. An independent validation cohort of around 19 hyperthyroidism patients and about 16 patients who later progressed to ophthalmopathy tested prospective prediction of ophthalmopathy. The 85 to 100 discovery patients were randomly split 7:3 into training and test sets. The study also compared thyroid tissue and blood T-cell repertoires from five or six Graves' hyperthyroidism patients. After sampling, hyperthyroidism patients received methimazole starting at 30 mg daily, and ophthalmopathy patients received high-dose intravenous methylprednisolone. According to the paper, TCR Vbeta CDR3 sequencing was carried out on over 130 peripheral blood samples, which came from fewer than 50 ophthalmopathy, 70 to 80 hyperthyroidism and about 17 progressor patients.

Stable Graves' hyperthyroidism was defined as the absence of progression to ophthalmopathy over 18 months of follow-up. Hyperthyroidism patients were newly diagnosed, with disease duration under 2 months, and aged 18 to 65 years. Exclusion was applied to patients with uncontrolled infections, other autoimmune diseases, pregnancy or lactation. Diagnoses were based on clinical symptoms, serum thyroxine and TRAb, thyroid ultrasound and orbital computed tomography. PBMCs were isolated from approximately 10 ml of fresh peripheral blood by Ficoll-Paque density gradient centrifugation. Trizol reagent was used to extract total RNA, and RNA quality was then checked on an Agilent 2100 Bioanalyzer. With regard to this clonotype: Which antigen it targets is not known. No base quality values were provided; no much bigger clone lies one nucleotide off.

What the study reported, not specific to this receptor: Blood samples also contained most of the expanded thyroid clonotypes (frequency above 0.001), which suggests that blood repertoires may reflect thyroid immune responses. Ophthalmopathy was separated from stable hyperthyroidism by a 13 V-J signature model, with 87.88% sensitivity and about 81% specificity obtained in cross-validation and 80%/75% obtained in testing. In validation, the model predicted progression to ophthalmopathy with 60% to 71% sensitivity and about 73% specificity, a median of approximately 6.5 months before onset. Sample size was not statistically predetermined, and investigators were not blinded to group allocation.

The TCR beta CDR3 regions were amplified from the RNA transcripts. The TCR CDR3 was subjected to a first round of RT-PCR using the HTBI primer set and the Qiagen OneStep RT-PCR kit. Libraries were constructed in a second round of multiplex PCR, after which size selection and purification were performed. Paired-end sequencing of the libraries was performed with 100 bp reads on an Illumina HiSeq2000. The published analysis was carried out like this. Raw data were processed with SOAPnuke, discarding reads with adapters, uncalled bases, mean Phred below 15, or no exact constant-primer or identifier match. High-quality paired reads were merged using COPE v1.2.5, and each unique nucleotide sequence was defined as a clonotype. Clonotypes were aligned to IMGT TRBV, TRBD and TRBJ reference segments using MiTCR v1.1. Analysis was restricted to V-J combinations with a frequency above 0.0001, which covered about 99% of repertoires. The TCS score was defined as F50 (clonal expansion) divided by E x V (chaos), with BLOSUM62-based TCRdist calculated between CDR3 peptides within each V-J. Welch's t-statistics and random forest reduced around 550 V-J features to 10 to 15, which were used in a naive Bayes classifier (R e1071). In TCRdb, the public reads were trimmed at Q25 with fastp and aligned with MiXCR, with productive beta chains retained. Under each unique CDR3 protein, matching rows form one entry showing the most common genes and DNA. Here the V and J calls rest on TCRdb's processing, not on the authors' analysis. This sample has some 420,000 distinct CDR3 sequences in its table, and approximately 15% of those were observed once. Of the sample, roughly 4.8% falls within the top ten clones.

Cut back by 5 bases and 9 bases, the V and J ends lie 22 bases apart. The CDR1 and CDR2 encoded by the germline V gene are MNHNS and SASEGT. From the cysteine up to the phenylalanine, the CDR3 has a length of 15 residues. CDR3 DNA is the only sequence kept; it has 45 bases, read in frame from the first base. This chain joins TRBV6-1 to TRBJ1-1, with a tentative D gene TRBD1 over 5 matching bases. Sequences were obtained from blood. This sequence originates from a woman younger than 35 with Graves' hyperthyroidism. This receptor has the CDR3 CASSQGLSNLNKAFF. The nucleotide sequence is given as TGTGCCAGCAGTCAGGGACTATCGAATTTGAACAAAGCTTTCTTT.